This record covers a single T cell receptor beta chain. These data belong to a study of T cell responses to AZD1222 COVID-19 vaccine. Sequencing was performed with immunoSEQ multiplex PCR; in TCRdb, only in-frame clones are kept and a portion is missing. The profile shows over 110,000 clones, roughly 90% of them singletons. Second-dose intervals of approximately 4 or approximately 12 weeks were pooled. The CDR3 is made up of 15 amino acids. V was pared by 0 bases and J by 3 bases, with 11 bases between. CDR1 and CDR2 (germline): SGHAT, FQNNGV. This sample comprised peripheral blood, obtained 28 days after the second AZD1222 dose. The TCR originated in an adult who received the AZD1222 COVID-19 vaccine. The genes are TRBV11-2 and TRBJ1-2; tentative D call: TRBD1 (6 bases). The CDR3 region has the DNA TGTGCCAGCAGCTTAGATGAACAGGGATACTATGGCTACACCTTC. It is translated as CASSLDEQGYYGYTF.